Described below is a single TCR beta chain sequence and its context. The sample originates from a study of blood T cell repertoires in COVID-19. Study details: T cells, B-cell-depleted T cells, or PBMCs supplied cDNA or gDNA.

Here immunoSEQ multiplex PCR was the method, and the copy in TCRdb shows in-frame clones only, minus some. The top ten clones hold roughly 3% of a sample with about 220,000 clones, roughly 86% of them seen once. Trimming removed 2 bases at V and 3 bases at J, with 11 bases between. CDR3 size: 14 residues. In germline, CDR1 is GTSNPN, CDR2 SVGIG (reference sequence). This clonotype originated in a woman aged 25 to 39 who had recovered from COVID-19. The rearrangement uses TRBV30 and TRBJ1-5; possibly TRBD1 for D (5 bases). Specimen: peripheral blood. The CDR3 DNA reads TGTGCCTGGAGTCGCCGGGGGGACAATCAGCCCCAGCATTTT. Protein: CAWSRRGDNQPQHF.